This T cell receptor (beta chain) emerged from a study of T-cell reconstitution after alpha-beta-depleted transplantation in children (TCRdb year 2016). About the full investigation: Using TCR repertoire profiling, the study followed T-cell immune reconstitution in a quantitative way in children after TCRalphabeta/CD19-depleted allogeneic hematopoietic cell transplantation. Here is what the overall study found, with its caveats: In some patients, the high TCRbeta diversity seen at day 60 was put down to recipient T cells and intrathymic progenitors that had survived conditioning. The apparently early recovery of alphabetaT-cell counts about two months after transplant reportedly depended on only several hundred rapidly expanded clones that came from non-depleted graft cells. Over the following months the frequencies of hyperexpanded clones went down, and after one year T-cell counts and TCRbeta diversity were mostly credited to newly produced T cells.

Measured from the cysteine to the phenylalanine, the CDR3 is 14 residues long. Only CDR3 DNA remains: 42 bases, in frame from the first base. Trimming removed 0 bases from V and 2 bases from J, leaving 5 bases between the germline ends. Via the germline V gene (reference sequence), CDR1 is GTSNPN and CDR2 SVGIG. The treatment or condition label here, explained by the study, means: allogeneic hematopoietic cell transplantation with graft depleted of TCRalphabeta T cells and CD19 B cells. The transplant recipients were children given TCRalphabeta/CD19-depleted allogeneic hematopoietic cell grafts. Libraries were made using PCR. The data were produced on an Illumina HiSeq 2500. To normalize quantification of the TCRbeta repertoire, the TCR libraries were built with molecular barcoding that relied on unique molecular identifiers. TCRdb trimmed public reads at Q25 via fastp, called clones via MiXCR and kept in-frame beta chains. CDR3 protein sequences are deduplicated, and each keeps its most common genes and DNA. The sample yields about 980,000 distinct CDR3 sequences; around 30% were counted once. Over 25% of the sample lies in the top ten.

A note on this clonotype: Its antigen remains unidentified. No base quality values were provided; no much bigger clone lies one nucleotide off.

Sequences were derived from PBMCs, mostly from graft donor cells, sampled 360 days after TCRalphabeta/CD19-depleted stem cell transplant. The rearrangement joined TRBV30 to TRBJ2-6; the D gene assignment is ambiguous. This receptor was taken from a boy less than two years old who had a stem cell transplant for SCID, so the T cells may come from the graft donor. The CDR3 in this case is CAWSVHPGANVLTF. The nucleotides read TGTGCCTGGAGTGTGCACCCTGGGGCCAACGTCCTGACTTTC.